The 22 T cell receptor beta chains below come from one sample, sequenced in a study of shared clonotypes between healthy human individuals. The assay was immunoSEQ multiplex PCR, and TCRdb's table has in-frame clones only and misses some. The sample lists about 1.1 million clones; about 80% were seen once. Sample: memory CD4+ T cells from PBMCs. Stated subset: CD45RA-negative fraction. The receptors were gathered from a man between 18 and 35 years old in good health. Some clones in this sample may be carry-over from other donors' samples.

V is TRBV30 and J is TRBJ1-5; possibly TRBD1 for D (5 bases). The CDR3 covers 13 residues. Per the germline V gene, CDR1 is GTSNPN and CDR2 is SVGIG (reference sequence). Trimming removed 3 bases from V and 6 bases from J, with 12 bases in between. The CDR3 sequence: CAWRQASSQPQHF. The CDR3 DNA is TGTGCCTGGAGACAGGCTTCTAGTCAGCCCCAGCATTTT.

V gene TRBV5-4 combines with J gene TRBJ2-7; 9 bases align to TRBD2. This CDR3 has 16 residues. The V gene end was trimmed by 0 bases and the J gene end by 5 bases; junction bases not matched to a gene: 9. The germline CDR1 and CDR2 sequences are SGHNT and YYREEE (reference sequence). CDR3 nucleotide sequence: TGTGCCAGCAGCTTGGCGCCCTTAGCGGGAGTTAACGAGCAGTACTTC. It translates to CASSLAPLAGVNEQYF. The whole variable domain, filled in from reference TRBV5-4 and TRBJ2-7, reads ETGVTQSPTHLIKTRGQQVTLRCSSQSGHNTVSWYQQALGQGPQFIFQYYREEENGRGNFPPRFSGLQFPNYSSELNVNALELDDSALYLCASSLAPLAGVNEQYFGPGTRLTVT.

The gene calls are TRBV28 and TRBJ1-5, with D tentatively TRBD1 (5 bases). CDR1 is MDHEN and CDR2 is SYDVKM in the germline V gene. The length of the CDR3 is 16 residues. Between the trimmed V and J ends, which lost 2 bases and 4 bases, there was a span of 15 bases. CDR3 coding DNA: TGTGCCAGCAGTTTAAATAAACGGGGCACAAATCAGCCCCAGCATTTT. Protein product: CASSLNKRGTNQPQHF.

The V call is TRBV2, the J call TRBJ2-6; D unclear. The CDR3 runs 16 residues. V was trimmed by 7 bases and J by 0 bases, leaving 13 bases between them. The germline V gene has CDR1 SNHLY and CDR2 FYNNEI. The CDR3 DNA reads as TGTGCCAGCACCGAAGACCCGGTCTCTGGGGCCAACGTCCTGACTTTC. Its translation: CASTEDPVSGANVLTF.

V is TRBV9 and J is TRBJ2-1, with 7 bases fitting TRBD1. The CDR3 loop spans 17 amino acids. The V and J ends lost 3 bases and 4 bases, in that order; junction bases with no gene match: 13. The germline V gene encodes CDR1 SGDLS and CDR2 YYNGEE. CDR3 in DNA: TGTGCCAGCAGCGAGGGGGCCCCGGCGGCCGGGTACAATGAGCAGTTCTTC. Its protein is CASSEGAPAAGYNEQFF. The variable domain in full, completed from reference TRBV9 and TRBJ2-1, reads DSGVTQTPKHLITATGQRVTLRCSPRSGDLSVYWYQQSLDQGLQFLIQYYNGEERAKGNILERFSAQQFPDLHSELNLSSLELGDSALYFCASSEGAPAAGYNEQFFGPGTRLTVL.

This clone showed up just once. The J gene is TRBJ1-2, the V gene TRBV11-2; the match to TRBD1 covers 7 bases. J gave up 7 bases and V 4 bases, and 18 bases lay outside the gene matches. Germline assignment: CDR1 SGHAT and CDR2 FQNNGV. The CDR3 runs 17 residues. This chain's CDR3 is CASSWGATGNPVGGYTF. For the CDR3, the DNA is TGTGCCAGCAGCTGGGGAGCGACAGGGAACCCGGTGGGTGGCTACACCTTC.

The V call is TRBV25-1, the J call TRBJ2-7; TRBD1 agrees at 10 bases. Trimming at V came to 4 bases and at J to 3 bases, leaving 3 bases not matched to a gene. The CDR3 length is 14 residues. Germline V gene sequence: CDR1 MGHDK, CDR2 SYGVNS. CDR3 loop: CASSADRGGYEQYF. The CDR3 DNA sequence: TGTGCCAGCAGTGCGGACAGGGGGGGCTACGAGCAGTACTTC.

This clone showed up just once. The chain has TRBV10-3 and TRBJ2-3, with D unresolved. Between the trimmed V and J ends, which lost 2 bases and 5 bases, there was a span of 5 bases. The CDR3 spans 12 residues. Per germline, CDR1 ENHRY and CDR2 SYGVKD. The DNA for the CDR3 is TGTGCCATCAGTGAGACCGGAGATACGCAGTATTTT. Its translation: CAISETGDTQYF.

The genes are TRBV28 and TRBJ1-2, with a weak D call TRBD1 (6 bases). Germline CDR1 is MDHEN and CDR2 is SYDVKM. The germline V and J ends were trimmed by 6 bases and 4 bases, with 21 bases remaining between them. The length of the CDR3 is 16 residues. In DNA, the CDR3 is TGTGCCAGCAGCCCTCCCTTTTTAAGAGGGGGCTATGGCTACACCTTC. It is translated as CASSPPFLRGGYGYTF.

J is TRBJ1-1 and V is TRBV18; D remains ambiguous. Germline lookup yields CDR1 KGHSH and CDR2 LQKENI. Trimming stripped 0 bases from V and 3 bases from J, with 5 bases between. The CDR3 runs to 13 residues. CDR3 DNA sequence: TGTGCCAGCTCACCACCAACAGACACTGAAGCTTTCTTT. It is translated as CASSPPTDTEAFF.

The chain employs TRBV5-1 and TRBJ2-3; TRBD2 is a possible D gene (6 bases). This CDR3 spans 15 amino acids. The V end lost 0 bases, the J end lost 2 bases, and 10 bases lay between the germline ends. Germline V gene lookup returns CDR1 SGHRS and CDR2 YFSETQ. The CDR3 DNA is TGCGCCAGCAGCTTGGCGCGGGGAAACACAGATACGCAGTATTTT. Protein: CASSLARGNTDTQYF.

The J gene is TRBJ2-2, the V gene TRBV7-2, with D unclear. The CDR3 is made up of 13 amino acids. Trimming removed 0 bases at V and 7 bases at J, with 6 bases between. Looked up from germline, CDR1 is SGHTA and CDR2 is FQGNSA. The CDR3 DNA follows: TGTGCCAGCAGCTTAGCGCACGTCGGGGAGCTGTTTTTT. Residues: CASSLAHVGELFF.

V gene TRBV28 combines with J gene TRBJ2-1; D is ambiguous. Per the germline V gene, CDR1 is MDHEN and CDR2 is SYDVKM. The V end was cut by 6 bases, the J end by 7 bases, with 19 bases between. The CDR3 covers 15 residues. The DNA for the CDR3 is TGTGCCAGCAGCCATAGGCAGGACCGAGGAAATGAGCAGTTCTTC. Its translation is CASSHRQDRGNEQFF.

About this clone itself: Other DNA sequences in the same sample also yield this CDR3. The genes are TRBV27 and TRBJ2-1; the D is unclear. V was clipped by 7 bases and J by 2 bases, with 3 bases between them. Germline V gene lookup returns CDR1 MNHEY and CDR2 SMNVEV (reference sequence). This CDR3 is built from 11 residues. In nucleotides, the CDR3 is TGTGCCAGCAACCCCTACAATGAGCAGTTCTTC. Amino acids: CASNPYNEQFF.

This chain connects TRBV11-2 to TRBJ2-1, with D perhaps matching TRBD1 or TRBD2 (6 bases each). There are 15 residues in the CDR3. Deletions cut 5 bases from V and 1 base from J, with 12 bases between. The germline V gene has CDR1 SGHAT and CDR2 FQNNGV. In nucleotides, the CDR3 is TGTGCCAGCAGCCCCCGAGGGGGGTCCTACAATGAGCAGTTCTTC. It specifies CASSPRGGSYNEQFF.

This chain joins TRBV7-9 and TRBJ2-4; perhaps D is TRBD1 or TRBD2 (5 bases each). The V gene's germline CDR1 is SEHNR and CDR2 FQNEAQ (reference sequence). Trimming took 5 bases from V and 0 from J, leaving 11 bases between them. CDR3 length: 15 amino acids. CDR3: CASSREGLAKNIQYF. CDR3 DNA sequence: TGTGCCAGCAGCCGAGAGGGGCTAGCCAAAAACATTCAGTACTTC.

The chain is built from TRBV5-1 and TRBJ2-7; a weak D match, TRBD2 (7 bases). The CDR3 length is 15 residues. Deletions cut 4 bases from V and 4 bases from J, with 18 bases between. CDR1 is SGHRS and CDR2 is YFSETQ in the germline V gene. Here the CDR3 reads CASSNTGPGGYEQYF. The CDR3 DNA is TGCGCCAGCAGCAACACAGGGCCGGGGGGATACGAGCAGTACTTC.

The chain joins TRBV15 to TRBJ2-7; no firm D call. Trimming took off 0 bases at V and 0 bases at J, with 6 bases between the two ends. The CDR3 has 14 residues. CDR1 is LNHNV, CDR2 YYDKDF, per germline (reference sequence). CDR3 amino acids: CATSRERNSYEQYF. The DNA for the CDR3 is TGTGCCACCAGCAGAGAGAGAAACTCCTACGAGCAGTACTTC.

This rearrangement joins TRBV25-1 to TRBJ2-4, with D perhaps TRBD1 (5 bases). The CDR3 loop spans 15 amino acids. Germline V gene data show CDR1 as MGHDK and CDR2 as SYGVNS. The V end lost 4 bases, the J end lost 2 bases, and 12 bases lay between the germline ends. CDR3: CASSAHQGSKNIQYF. The CDR3 bases are TGTGCCAGCAGTGCTCACCAGGGCTCCAAAAACATTCAGTACTTC. The entire variable domain, with the rest obtained from reference TRBV25-1 and TRBJ2-4, is as follows: EADIYQTPRYLVIGTGKKITLECSQTMGHDKMYWYQQDPGMELHLIHYSYGVNSTEKGDLSSESTVSRIRTEHFPLTLESARPSHTSQYLCASSAHQGSKNIQYFGAGTRLSVL.

This clone came up a few times. This chain links TRBV5-1 with TRBJ1-1; D is uncertain. V was shortened by 6 bases and J by 1 base, with 10 bases between the two germline ends. The CDR3 is 13 residues long. Germline CDR1 SGHRS, CDR2 YFSETQ. The CDR3: CASKAQTNTEAFF. CDR3 bases: TGCGCCAGCAAAGCACAGACGAACACTGAAGCTTTCTTT.

V usage is TRBV18 and J usage is TRBJ2-3, with D perhaps matching TRBD1 or TRBD2 (5 bases each). The CDR3 is 15 amino acids. Germline CDR1 reads KGHSH; CDR2 reads LQKENI. V was pared by 8 bases and J by 4 bases, with 19 bases between. Here the CDR3 DNA reads TGTGCCAGCCGAGGGGCGGGCGAAATGGCAGATACGCAGTATTTT. Encoded protein: CASRGAGEMADTQYF.

This clone has just one count. The CDR3 spells CASSLRRGQNEQFF. In nucleotides, the CDR3 is TGTGCCAGCAGCCTACGCCGGGGCCAAAATGAGCAGTTCTTC. The chain carries TRBV7-2 and TRBJ2-1; D tentatively reads TRBD1 or TRBD2 (5 bases each). The CDR3 has 14 amino acids. The V end lost 5 bases, the J end lost 7 bases, and 15 bases lay between the germline ends. Germline values: CDR1 SGHTA, CDR2 FQGNSA.